This is a list of T cell receptor beta chains from one sample in a study of blood T cell repertoires in COVID-19. Repertoires were generated with immunoSEQ multiplex PCR, while TCRdb's copy carries only in-frame clones and drops some. The sample holds around 250,000 clones, around 87% seen once. Sequences were obtained from peripheral blood. These TCRs come from a man younger than 35 with active or convalescent COVID-19. The CDR3 runs from the conserved cysteine through the conserved F or W. The order of the fields is J gene, V gene, D gene, clone size, CDR3 protein, CDR3 DNA. The D gene is left open where the match is weak. Clone size is given for some rows only: seen once, a few or many times, or a class if the clone is expanded.

TRBJ2-1 | TRBV12-3/TRBV12-4 | - | once | CASSATGFSEQFF | TGTGCCAGCAGTGCCACAGGGTTTAGTGAGCAGTTCTTC
TRBJ1-2 | TRBV21-1 | - | - | CASSKPRQGPGNYGYTF | TGTGCCAGCAGCAAACCTCGACAGGGCCCGGGTAACTATGGCTACACCTTC
TRBJ1-5 | TRBV19 | TRBD1 | - | CASSSWGQSGTQPQHF | TGTGCCAGTAGTTCCTGGGGACAGTCTGGCACTCAGCCCCAGCATTTT
TRBJ2-7 | TRBV6-5 | - | few | CASSYGRGNGEQYF | TGTGCCAGCAGTTACGGCAGGGGAAATGGCGAGCAGTACTTC
TRBJ2-2 | TRBV4-2 | - | - | CASSQVSRAGGRGELFF | TGTGCCAGCAGCCAAGTTTCAAGAGCGGGTGGACGCGGGGAGCTGTTTTTT
TRBJ2-1 | TRBV6-2/TRBV6-3 | TRBD2 | - | CASSSPRPKSGRTTEQFF | TGTGCCAGCAGTTCACCCAGGCCAAAGAGCGGGAGAACTACTGAGCAGTTCTTC
TRBJ2-7 | TRBV6-5 | - | - | CASSYSPSGGSTQQYF | TGTGCCAGCAGTTACTCACCGTCCGGGGGAAGTACGCAGCAGTACTTC
TRBJ2-7 | TRBV29-1 | TRBD2 | - | CSGGRSGRDEQYF | TGCAGCGGGGGGAGGAGCGGGAGAGACGAGCAGTACTTC
TRBJ1-6 | TRBV7-6 | TRBD1 | - | CASSLETGGSSPLHF | TGTGCCAGCAGCTTAGAAACAGGGGGCAGTTCACCCCTCCACTTT
TRBJ2-3 | TRBV7-9 | - | - | CASSLRSPTDTQYF | TGTGCCAGCAGCCTACGGTCTCCCACAGATACGCAGTATTTT
TRBJ2-7 | TRBV4-2 | - | few | CASSDKTSYEQYF | TGTGCCAGCTCCGACAAAACATCCTACGAGCAGTACTTC
TRBJ2-1 | TRBV6-1 | TRBD2 | - | CASSEQGLANYNEQFF | TGTGCCAGCAGTGAACAGGGACTAGCGAATTACAATGAGCAGTTCTTC
TRBJ1-5 | TRBV21-1 | - | once | CASSKDLPNSNQPQHF | TGTGCCAGCAGCAAAGATCTACCGAATAGCAATCAGCCCCAGCATTTT
TRBJ1-5 | TRBV27 | TRBD1 | - | CASSRGQVHSNQPQHF | TGTGCCAGCAGCCGGGGACAGGTACATAGCAATCAGCCCCAGCATTTT
TRBJ2-1 | TRBV29-1 | - | - | CSAGVGHNEQFF | TGCAGCGCCGGGGTCGGACACAATGAGCAGTTCTTC
TRBJ1-5 | TRBV28 | TRBD1 | once | CATTGTGNQPQHF | TGTGCAACCACAGGGACAGGGAATCAGCCCCAGCATTTT
TRBJ1-6 | TRBV6-5 | TRBD1 | - | CASRTRDRESPLHF | TGTGCCAGCAGGACTCGGGACAGAGAATCACCCCTCCACTTT
TRBJ1-1 | TRBV19 | - | - | CASSIDLGLGSYTEAFF | TGTGCCAGTAGTATAGATCTAGGTCTCGGGAGTTACACTGAAGCTTTCTTT
TRBJ1-6 | TRBV6-5 | TRBD1 | few | CASILTGGNSPLHF | TGTGCCAGCATTTTAACAGGGGGCAATTCACCCCTCCACTTT
TRBJ1-1 | TRBV5-1 | - | - | CASSRGTGMNTEAFF | TGCGCCAGCAGCCGGGGGACGGGGATGAACACTGAAGCTTTCTTT
TRBJ2-7 | TRBV6-1 | - | - | CASSELRRQDTSYNEQYF | TGTGCCAGCAGTGAACTGCGGCGGCAGGACACATCGTACAACGAGCAGTACTTC
TRBJ2-1 | TRBV5-1 | TRBD1 | - | CASSRRDSSYNEQFF | TGCGCCAGCAGCCGCCGGGACAGCTCCTACAATGAGCAGTTCTTC
TRBJ2-2 | TRBV5-1 | TRBD1 | - | CASRPGGQAFNTGELFF | TGCGCCAGCAGACCAGGGGGACAGGCTTTTAACACCGGGGAGCTGTTTTTT
TRBJ2-7 | TRBV7-9 | TRBD1 | - | CASSWGQGVSDEQYF | TGTGCCAGCAGCTGGGGACAGGGAGTATCAGACGAGCAGTACTTC
TRBJ2-7 | TRBV5-1 | - | - | CASSRMDSSYEQYF | TGCGCCAGCAGCAGGATGGACTCTTCCTACGAGCAGTACTTC
TRBJ1-4 | TRBV9 | - | - | CASSVEIGGNEKLFF | TGTGCCAGCAGCGTAGAAATAGGGGGTAATGAAAAACTGTTTTTT
TRBJ1-1 | TRBV3-1/TRBV3-2 | - | - | CASSPLMNTEAFF | TGTGCCAGCAGCCCCTTAATGAACACTGAAGCTTTCTTT
TRBJ2-4 | TRBV7-9 | TRBD2 | - | CASSLASSGRDIQYF | TGTGCCAGCAGCTTAGCGAGTAGCGGGAGGGACATTCAGTACTTC
TRBJ2-7 | TRBV7-2 | TRBD1 | many | CASSHGTATYEQYF | TGTGCCAGCAGCCACGGGACAGCTACCTACGAGCAGTACTTC
TRBJ2-6 | TRBV30 | TRBD2 | - | CAWAGGGAGANVLTF | TGTGCCTGGGCCGGGGGAGGGGCTGGGGCCAACGTCCTGACTTTC
TRBJ2-7 | TRBV15 | - | - | CATSSPSLSYEQYF | TGTGCCACCAGCAGCCCCTCACTCTCCTACGAGCAGTACTTC
TRBJ1-5 | TRBV21-1 | - | - | CASSTTGGAGREGNSNQPQHF | TGTGCCAGCAGCACGACAGGGGGCGCAGGAAGAGAGGGGAATAGCAATCAGCCCCAGCATTTT
TRBJ2-7 | TRBV11-1 | - | - | CASSLQDGYEQYF | TGTGCCAGCAGCTTACAGGATGGGTACGAGCAGTACTTC
TRBJ1-2 | TRBV7-9 | - | - | CASSHPGGRSGYTF | TGTGCCAGCAGCCACCCGGGAGGGAGGAGTGGCTACACCTTC